This T cell receptor beta chain was sequenced for a study of T cells after yellow fever vaccination. This clonotype was counted a few times. Its target is unknown. The authors made TCR cDNA by 5'RACE template switching, adding a universal primer site and UMIs. TCRdb redid the calling of the 5' RACE reads with MiXCR, one entry per CDR3 protein. The sample lists hundreds of thousands of distinct CDR3 sequences; over 9% were seen once. Study-wide results and caveats: Within FACS-sorted repertoires, abundant clonotypes contaminating from the bulk population could be present. Detected again after the booster were most primary-vaccination clones, at 95% to 98% CD4 and about 90% CD8.

This TCR was recovered from a man aged 25-45 years who received the YFV17D yellow fever vaccine. This sample comprised PBMCs, obtained on the day of the yellow fever booster vaccination.

This CDR3 is CASSSGESRDTQYF. As DNA, the CDR3 is TGTGCCAGCAGCTCTGGAGAAAGCAGGGATACGCAGTATTTT. This chain connects TRBV7-2 to TRBJ2-3; D is unclear. Germline-derived CDR1 and CDR2 are SGHTA and FQGNSA. The V end lost 4 bases, the J end lost 6 bases, and 14 bases lay between the germline ends. The CDR3 sequence is 14 residues long. Based on the CDR3 plus reference TRBV7-2 and TRBJ2-3, the full variable domain is GAGVSQSPSNKVTEKGKDVELRCDPISGHTALYWYRQSLGQGLEFLIYFQGNSAPDKSGLPSDRFSAERTGGSVSTLTIQRTQQEDSAVYLCASSSGESRDTQYFGPGTRLTVL.